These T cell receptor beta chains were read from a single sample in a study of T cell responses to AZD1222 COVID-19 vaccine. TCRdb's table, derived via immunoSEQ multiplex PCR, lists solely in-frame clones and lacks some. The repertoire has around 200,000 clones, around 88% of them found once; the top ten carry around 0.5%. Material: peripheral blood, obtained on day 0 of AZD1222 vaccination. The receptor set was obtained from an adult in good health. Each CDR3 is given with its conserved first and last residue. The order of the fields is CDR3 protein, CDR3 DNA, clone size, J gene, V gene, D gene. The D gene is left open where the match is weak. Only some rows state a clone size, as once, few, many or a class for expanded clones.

CDR3aa: CASSSPSYEQYF; CDR3nt: TGTGCCAGCAGTTCCCCGTCCTACGAGCAGTACTTC; abundance: .; j_gene: TRBJ2-7; v_gene: TRBV27; d_gene: .
CDR3aa: CASIPIRGESYNEQFF; CDR3nt: TGTGCCAGCATCCCAATTAGGGGGGAGTCCTACAATGAGCAGTTCTTC; abundance: .; j_gene: TRBJ2-1; v_gene: TRBV7-2; d_gene: .
CDR3aa: CASSLLTSGDYNEQFF; CDR3nt: TGTGCCAGCAGCCTCCTGACTAGCGGGGATTACAATGAGCAGTTCTTC; abundance: few; j_gene: TRBJ2-1; v_gene: TRBV7-6; d_gene: TRBD2
CDR3aa: CASSSGGADDRFSGNTIYF; CDR3nt: TGTGCCAGCAGCTCCGGAGGGGCCGACGACAGATTCTCTGGAAACACCATATATTTT; abundance: few; j_gene: TRBJ1-3; v_gene: TRBV7-9; d_gene: .
CDR3aa: CASNTRRDRDLDGYTF; CDR3nt: TGTGCCAGCAATACTAGAAGGGACAGGGATTTGGATGGCTACACCTTC; abundance: .; j_gene: TRBJ1-2; v_gene: TRBV5-6; d_gene: TRBD1
CDR3aa: CASSPSGGANTGELFF; CDR3nt: TGTGCCAGCAGCCCTAGCGGGGGAGCCAACACCGGGGAGCTGTTTTTT; abundance: .; j_gene: TRBJ2-2; v_gene: TRBV7-8; d_gene: TRBD2
CDR3aa: CASSPGQGYGYTF; CDR3nt: TGTGCCAGCAGTCCGGGACAGGGCTATGGCTACACCTTC; abundance: .; j_gene: TRBJ1-2; v_gene: TRBV5-4; d_gene: TRBD1
CDR3aa: CSARVGPGYTF; CDR3nt: TGCAGTGCTAGAGTGGGTCCTGGCTACACCTTC; abundance: .; j_gene: TRBJ1-2; v_gene: TRBV20-1; d_gene: .
CDR3aa: CASSPLAGGTHNEQFF; CDR3nt: TGTGCCAGCAGCCCCCTAGCGGGGGGAACTCACAATGAGCAGTTCTTC; abundance: .; j_gene: TRBJ2-1; v_gene: TRBV9; d_gene: TRBD2
CDR3aa: CASSPQTGGTGELFF; CDR3nt: TGTGCCAGCAGCCCTCAGACAGGGGGCACCGGGGAGCTGTTTTTT; abundance: .; j_gene: TRBJ2-2; v_gene: TRBV3-1/TRBV3-2; d_gene: TRBD1